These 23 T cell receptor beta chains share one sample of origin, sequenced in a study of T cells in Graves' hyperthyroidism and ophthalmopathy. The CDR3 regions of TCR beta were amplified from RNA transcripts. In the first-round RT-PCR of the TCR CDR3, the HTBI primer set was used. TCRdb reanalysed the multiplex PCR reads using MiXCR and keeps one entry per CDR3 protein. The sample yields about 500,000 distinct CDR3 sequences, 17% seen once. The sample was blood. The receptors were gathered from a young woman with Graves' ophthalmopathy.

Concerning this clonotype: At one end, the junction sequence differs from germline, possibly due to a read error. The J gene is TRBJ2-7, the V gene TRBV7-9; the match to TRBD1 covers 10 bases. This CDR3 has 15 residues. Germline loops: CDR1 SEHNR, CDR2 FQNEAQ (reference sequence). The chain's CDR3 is CASGLSGQGNSEQYF. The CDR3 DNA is TGTGCCAGCGGCTTGTCGGGACAGGGGAATTCCGAGCAGTACTTC.

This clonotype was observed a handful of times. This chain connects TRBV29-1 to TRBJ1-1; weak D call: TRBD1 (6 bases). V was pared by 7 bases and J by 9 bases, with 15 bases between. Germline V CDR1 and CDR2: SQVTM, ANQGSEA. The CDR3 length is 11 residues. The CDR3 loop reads CSAIQGYQAFF. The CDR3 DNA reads TGCAGCGCCATCCAGGGGTACCAAGCTTTCTTT.

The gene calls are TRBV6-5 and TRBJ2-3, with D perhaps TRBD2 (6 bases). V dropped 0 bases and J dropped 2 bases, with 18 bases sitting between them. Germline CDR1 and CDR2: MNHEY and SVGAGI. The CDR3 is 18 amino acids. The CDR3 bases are TGTGCCAGCAGTTACTCGAAACCCGGAGGGTCCGTCACAGATACGCAGTATTTT. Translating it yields CASSYSKPGGSVTDTQYF.

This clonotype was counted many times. CDR3 bases: TGTGCCAGCGGAATATACCGGGACAGGCGACAAGGGGAGGCCAAAAACATTCAGTACTTC. Amino acids: CASGIYRDRRQGEAKNIQYF. J is TRBJ2-4 and V is TRBV2; 8 nucleotides align to TRBD1. The CDR3 consists of 20 residues. Germline CDR1 SNHLY, CDR2 FYNNEI. Trimming at V came to 8 bases and at J to 1 base, leaving 22 bases not matched to a gene.

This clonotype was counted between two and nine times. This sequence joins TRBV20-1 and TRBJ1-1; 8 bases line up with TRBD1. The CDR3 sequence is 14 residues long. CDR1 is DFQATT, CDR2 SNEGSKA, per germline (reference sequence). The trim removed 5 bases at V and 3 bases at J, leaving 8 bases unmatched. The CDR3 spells CSALDRGEDTEAFF. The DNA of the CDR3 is TGCAGTGCTCTAGACAGGGGCGAAGACACTGAAGCTTTCTTT.

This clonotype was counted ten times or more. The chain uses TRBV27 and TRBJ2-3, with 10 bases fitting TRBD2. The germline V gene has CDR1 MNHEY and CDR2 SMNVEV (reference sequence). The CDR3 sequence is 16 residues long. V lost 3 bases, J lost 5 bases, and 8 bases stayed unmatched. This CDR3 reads CASSFHSGGARDTQYF. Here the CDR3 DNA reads TGTGCCAGCAGTTTCCACAGCGGGGGGGCGAGAGATACGCAGTATTTT.

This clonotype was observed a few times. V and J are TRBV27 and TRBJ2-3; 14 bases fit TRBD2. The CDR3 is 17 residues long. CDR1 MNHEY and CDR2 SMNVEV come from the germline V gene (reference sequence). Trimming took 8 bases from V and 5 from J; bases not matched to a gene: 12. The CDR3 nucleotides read TGTGCCAGCTCTGGGACTAGCGGGGGCGCCGGGGGAGATACGCAGTATTTT. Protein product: CASSGTSGGAGGDTQYF.

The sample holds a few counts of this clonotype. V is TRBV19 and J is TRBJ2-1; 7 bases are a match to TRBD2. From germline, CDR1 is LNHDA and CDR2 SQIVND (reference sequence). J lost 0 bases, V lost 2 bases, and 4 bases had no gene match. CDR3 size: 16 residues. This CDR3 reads CASSINGRSSYNEQFF. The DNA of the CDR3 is TGTGCCAGTAGTATAAACGGGAGGAGCTCCTACAATGAGCAGTTCTTC. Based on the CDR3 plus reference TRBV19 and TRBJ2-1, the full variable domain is DGGITQSPKYLFRKEGQNVTLSCEQNLNHDAMYWYRQDPGQGLRLIYYSQIVNDFQKGDIAEGYSVSREKKESFPLTVTSAQKNPTAFYLCASSINGRSSYNEQFFGPGTRLTVL.

CDR3 sequence: CSARAGTNEQFF. CDR3 coding DNA: TGCAGTGCTAGAGCCGGGACTAATGAGCAGTTCTTC. The chain is built from TRBV20-1 and TRBJ2-1, with a possible D match to TRBD2 (6 bases). The germline V gene encodes CDR1 DFQATT and CDR2 SNEGSKA (reference sequence). CDR3 length: 12 amino acids. V was pared by 1 base and J by 7 bases, with 8 bases between.

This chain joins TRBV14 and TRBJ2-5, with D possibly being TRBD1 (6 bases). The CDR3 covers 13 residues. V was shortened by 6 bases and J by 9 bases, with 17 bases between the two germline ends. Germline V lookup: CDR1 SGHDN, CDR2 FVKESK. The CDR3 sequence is CASRRTGPGAQYF. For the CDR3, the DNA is TGTGCCAGCAGAAGAACAGGGCCCGGGGCCCAGTACTTC. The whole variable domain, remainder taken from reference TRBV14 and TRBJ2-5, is EAGVTQFPSHSVIEKGQTVTLRCDPISGHDNLYWYRRVMGKEIKFLLHFVKESKQDESGMPNNRFLAERTGGTYSTLKVQPAELEDSGVYFCASRRTGPGAQYFGPGTRLLVL.

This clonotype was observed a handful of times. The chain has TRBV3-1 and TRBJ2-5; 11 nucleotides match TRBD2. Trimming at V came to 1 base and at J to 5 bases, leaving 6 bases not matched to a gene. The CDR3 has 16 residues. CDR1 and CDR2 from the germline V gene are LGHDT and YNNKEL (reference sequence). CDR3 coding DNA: TGTGCCAGCAGCCAAGTAGCGGGGGGGCCGCGGGAGACCCAGTACTTC. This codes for CASSQVAGGPRETQYF.

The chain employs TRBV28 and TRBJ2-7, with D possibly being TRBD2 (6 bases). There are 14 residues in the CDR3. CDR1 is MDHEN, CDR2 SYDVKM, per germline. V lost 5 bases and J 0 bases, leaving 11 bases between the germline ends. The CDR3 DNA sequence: TGTGCCAGCAGTCCCCGGGGGAGCTCCTACGAGCAGTACTTC. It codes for CASSPRGSSYEQYF. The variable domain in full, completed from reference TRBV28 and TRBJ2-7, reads DVKVTQSSRYLVKRTGEKVFLECVQDMDHENMFWYRQDPGLGLRLIYFSYDVKMKEKGDIPEGYSVSREKKERFSLILESASTNQTSMYLCASSPRGSSYEQYFGPGTRLTVT.

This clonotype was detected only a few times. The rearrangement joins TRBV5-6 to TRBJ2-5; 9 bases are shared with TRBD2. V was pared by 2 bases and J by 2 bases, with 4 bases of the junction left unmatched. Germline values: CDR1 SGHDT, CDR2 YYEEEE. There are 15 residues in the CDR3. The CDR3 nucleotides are TGTGCCAGCAGCTTTGTTCTAGCGGGGCAAGAGACCCAGTACTTC. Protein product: CASSFVLAGQETQYF.

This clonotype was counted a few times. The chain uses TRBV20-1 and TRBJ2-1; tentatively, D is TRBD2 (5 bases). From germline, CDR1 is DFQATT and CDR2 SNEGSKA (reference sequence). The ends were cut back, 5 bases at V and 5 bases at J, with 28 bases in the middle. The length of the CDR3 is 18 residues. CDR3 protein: CSAGPPTRAAYHHNEQFF. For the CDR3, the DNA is TGCAGTGCTGGCCCCCCTACTAGAGCGGCGTATCACCACAATGAGCAGTTCTTC.

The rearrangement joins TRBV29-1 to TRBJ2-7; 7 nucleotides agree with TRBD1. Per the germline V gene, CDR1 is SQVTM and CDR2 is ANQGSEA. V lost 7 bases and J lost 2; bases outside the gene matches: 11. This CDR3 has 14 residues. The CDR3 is CSDVDRGQAYEQYF. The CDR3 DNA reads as TGCAGCGACGTCGACAGAGGACAGGCCTACGAGCAGTACTTC.

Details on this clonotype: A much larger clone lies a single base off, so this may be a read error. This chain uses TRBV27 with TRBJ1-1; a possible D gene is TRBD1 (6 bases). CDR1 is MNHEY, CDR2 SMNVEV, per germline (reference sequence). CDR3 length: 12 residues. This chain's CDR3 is CATLGGGTEALF. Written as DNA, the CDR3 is TGTGCCACCCTCGGGGGGGGCACTGAAGCTCTCTTT.

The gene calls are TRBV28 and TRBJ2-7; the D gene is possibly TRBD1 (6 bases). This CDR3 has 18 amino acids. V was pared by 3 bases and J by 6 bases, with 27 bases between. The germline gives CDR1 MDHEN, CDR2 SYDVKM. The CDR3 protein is CASSFGQGLNPKRGEQYF. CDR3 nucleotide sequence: TGTGCCAGCAGTTTTGGGCAGGGGCTTAATCCTAAAAGGGGCGAGCAGTACTTC.

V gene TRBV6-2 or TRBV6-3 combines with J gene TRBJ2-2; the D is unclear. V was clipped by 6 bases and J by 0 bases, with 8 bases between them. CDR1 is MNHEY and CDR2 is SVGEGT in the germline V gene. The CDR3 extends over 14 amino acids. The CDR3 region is CASSARPNTGELFF. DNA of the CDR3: TGTGCCAGCAGCGCTCGGCCGAACACCGGGGAGCTGTTTTTT.

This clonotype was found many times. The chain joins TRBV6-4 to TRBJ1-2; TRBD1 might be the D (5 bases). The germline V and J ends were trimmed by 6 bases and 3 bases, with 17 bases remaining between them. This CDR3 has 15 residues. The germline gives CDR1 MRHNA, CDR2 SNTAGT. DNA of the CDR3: TGTGCCAGCAGACAAGGGTTTACGGGGGACTATGGCTACACCTTC. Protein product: CASRQGFTGDYGYTF.

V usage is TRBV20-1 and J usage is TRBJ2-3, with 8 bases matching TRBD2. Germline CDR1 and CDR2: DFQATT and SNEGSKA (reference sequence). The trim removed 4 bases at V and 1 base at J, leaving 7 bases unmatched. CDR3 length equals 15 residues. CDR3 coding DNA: TGCAGTGCTACCATTAGCGGGGCGGGCACAGATACGCAGTATTTT. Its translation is CSATISGAGTDTQYF.

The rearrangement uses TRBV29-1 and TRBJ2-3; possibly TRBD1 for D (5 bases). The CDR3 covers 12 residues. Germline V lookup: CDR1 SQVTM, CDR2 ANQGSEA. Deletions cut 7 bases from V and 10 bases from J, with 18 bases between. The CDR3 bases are TGCAGCGGTTCCGGCAGGGTTATCTCGCAGTATTTT. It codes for CSGSGRVISQYF.

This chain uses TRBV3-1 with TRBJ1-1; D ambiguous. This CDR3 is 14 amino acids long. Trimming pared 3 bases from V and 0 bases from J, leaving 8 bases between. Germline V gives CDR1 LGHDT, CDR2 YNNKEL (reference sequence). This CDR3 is CASSHGGMNTEAFF. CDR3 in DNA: TGTGCCAGCAGCCACGGCGGGATGAACACTGAAGCTTTCTTT.

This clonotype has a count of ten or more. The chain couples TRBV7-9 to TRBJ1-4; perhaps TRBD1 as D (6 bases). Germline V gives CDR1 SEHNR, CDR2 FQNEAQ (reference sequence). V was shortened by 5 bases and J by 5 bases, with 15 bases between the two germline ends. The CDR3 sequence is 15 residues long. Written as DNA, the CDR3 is TGTGCCAGCAGCCCACAGGGAACGGAGAATGAAAAACTGTTTTTT. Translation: CASSPQGTENEKLFF.